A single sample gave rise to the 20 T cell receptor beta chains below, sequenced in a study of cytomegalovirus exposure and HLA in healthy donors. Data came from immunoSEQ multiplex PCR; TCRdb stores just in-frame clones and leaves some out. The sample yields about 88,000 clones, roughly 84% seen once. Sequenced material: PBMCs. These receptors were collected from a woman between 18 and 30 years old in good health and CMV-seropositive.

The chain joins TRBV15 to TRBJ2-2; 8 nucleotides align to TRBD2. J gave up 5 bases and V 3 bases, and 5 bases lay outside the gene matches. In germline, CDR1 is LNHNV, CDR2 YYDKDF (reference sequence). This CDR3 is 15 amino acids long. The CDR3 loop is CATSRAGLGTGELFF. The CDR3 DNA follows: TGTGCCACCAGCAGGGCGGGACTAGGAACCGGGGAGCTGTTTTTT.

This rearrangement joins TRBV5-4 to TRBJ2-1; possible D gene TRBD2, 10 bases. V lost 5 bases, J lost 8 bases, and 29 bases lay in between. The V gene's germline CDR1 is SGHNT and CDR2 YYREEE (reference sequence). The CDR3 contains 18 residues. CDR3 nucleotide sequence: TGTGCCAGCAGGGACAGGGGTAGCGGGGGGTTTGGGGGCGATGAGCAGTTCTTC. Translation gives CASRDRGSGGFGGDEQFF.

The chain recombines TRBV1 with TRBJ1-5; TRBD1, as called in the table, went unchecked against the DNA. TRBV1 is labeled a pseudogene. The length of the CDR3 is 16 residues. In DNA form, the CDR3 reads TGCACCAGCAGCCAAGCACCGGACAGCGTCAATCAGCCCCAGCATTTT. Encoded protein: CTSSQAPDSVNQPQHF.

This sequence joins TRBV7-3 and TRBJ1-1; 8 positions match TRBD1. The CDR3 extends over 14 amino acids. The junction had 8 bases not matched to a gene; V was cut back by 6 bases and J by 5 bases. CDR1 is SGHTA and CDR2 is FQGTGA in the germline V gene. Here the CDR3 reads CASSSSTGETEAFF. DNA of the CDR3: TGTGCCAGCAGTAGTTCGACAGGGGAGACTGAAGCTTTCTTT.

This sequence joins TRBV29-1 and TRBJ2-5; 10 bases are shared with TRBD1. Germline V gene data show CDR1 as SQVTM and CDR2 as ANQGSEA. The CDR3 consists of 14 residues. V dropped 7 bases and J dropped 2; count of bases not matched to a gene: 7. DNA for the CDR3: TGCAGCGGACAGGGGGCGCGGGGGCAAGAGACCCAGTACTTC. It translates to CSGQGARGQETQYF.

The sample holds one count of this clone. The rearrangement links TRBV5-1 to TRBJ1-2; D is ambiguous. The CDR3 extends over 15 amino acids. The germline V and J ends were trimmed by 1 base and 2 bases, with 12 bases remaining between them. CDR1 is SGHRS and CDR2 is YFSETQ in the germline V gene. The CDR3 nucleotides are TGCGCCAGCAGCTTGTTTGGCGGGGTGAACTATGGCTACACCTTC. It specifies CASSLFGGVNYGYTF.

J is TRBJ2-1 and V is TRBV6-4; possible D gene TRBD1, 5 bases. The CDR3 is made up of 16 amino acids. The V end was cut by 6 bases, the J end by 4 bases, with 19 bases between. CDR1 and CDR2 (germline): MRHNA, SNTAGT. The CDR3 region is CASSDPKRQPYNEQFF. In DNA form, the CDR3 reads TGTGCCAGCAGCGACCCCAAGAGACAGCCTTACAATGAGCAGTTCTTC.

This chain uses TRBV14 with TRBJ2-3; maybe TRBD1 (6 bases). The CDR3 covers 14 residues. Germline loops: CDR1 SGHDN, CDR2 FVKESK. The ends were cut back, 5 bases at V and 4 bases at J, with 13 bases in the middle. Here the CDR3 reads CASSTQGPPDTQYF. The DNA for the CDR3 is TGTGCCAGCAGCACACAGGGTCCACCAGATACGCAGTATTTT.

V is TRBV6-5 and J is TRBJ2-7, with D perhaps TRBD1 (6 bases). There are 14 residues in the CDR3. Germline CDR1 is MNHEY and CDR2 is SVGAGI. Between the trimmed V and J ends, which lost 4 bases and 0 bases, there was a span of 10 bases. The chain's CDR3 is CASSLGDNSYEQYF. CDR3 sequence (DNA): TGTGCCAGCAGTTTAGGGGACAACTCCTACGAGCAGTACTTC.

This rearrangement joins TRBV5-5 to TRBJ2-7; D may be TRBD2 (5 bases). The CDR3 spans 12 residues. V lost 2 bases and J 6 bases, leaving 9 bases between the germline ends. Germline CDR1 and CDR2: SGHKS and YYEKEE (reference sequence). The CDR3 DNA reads TGTGCCAGCAGCTTTTTGGGGAGCGAGCAGTACTTC. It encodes CASSFLGSEQYF.

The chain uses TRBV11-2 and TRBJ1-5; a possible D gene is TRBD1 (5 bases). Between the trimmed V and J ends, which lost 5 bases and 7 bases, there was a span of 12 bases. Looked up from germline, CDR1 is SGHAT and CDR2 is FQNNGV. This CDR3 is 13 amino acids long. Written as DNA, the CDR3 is TGTGCCAGCAGCGGAGGGGTTTTCCAGCCCCAGCATTTT. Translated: CASSGGVFQPQHF.

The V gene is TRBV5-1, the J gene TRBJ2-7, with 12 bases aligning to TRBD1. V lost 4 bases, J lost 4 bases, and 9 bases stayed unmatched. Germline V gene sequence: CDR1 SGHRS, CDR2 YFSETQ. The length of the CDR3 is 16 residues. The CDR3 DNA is TGCGCCAGCAGCGTCACCGGGACAGGGGGCGCGTACGAGCAGTACTTC. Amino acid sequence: CASSVTGTGGAYEQYF. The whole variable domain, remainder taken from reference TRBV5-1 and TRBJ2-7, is KAGVTQTPRYLIKTRGQQVTLSCSPISGHRSVSWYQQTPGQGLQFLFEYFSETQRNKGNFPGRFSGRQFSNSRSEMNVSTLELGDSALYLCASSVTGTGGAYEQYFGPGTRLTVT.

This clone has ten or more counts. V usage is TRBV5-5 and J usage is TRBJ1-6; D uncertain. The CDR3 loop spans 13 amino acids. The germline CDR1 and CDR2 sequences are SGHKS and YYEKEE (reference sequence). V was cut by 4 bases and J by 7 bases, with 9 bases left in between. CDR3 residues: CASSPGYNSPLHF. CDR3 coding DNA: TGTGCCAGCAGCCCGGGGTACAATTCACCCCTCCACTTT.

This CDR3 reads CAIGGGVVQPQHF. The CDR3 DNA follows: TGTGCCATCGGAGGTGGGGTAGTTCAGCCCCAGCATTTT. The chain couples TRBV10-3 to TRBJ1-5, with D hard to call. Germline CDR1 is ENHRY and CDR2 is SYGVKD. The V end lost 8 bases, the J end lost 6 bases, and 14 bases lay between the germline ends. The CDR3 covers 13 residues.

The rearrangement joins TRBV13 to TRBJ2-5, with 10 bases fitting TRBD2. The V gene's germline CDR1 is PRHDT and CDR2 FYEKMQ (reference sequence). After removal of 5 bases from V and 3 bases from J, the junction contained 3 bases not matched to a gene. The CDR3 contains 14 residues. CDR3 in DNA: TGTGCCAGCAGCCTAGCGGGGGAGGAAGAGACCCAGTACTTC. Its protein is CASSLAGEEETQYF.

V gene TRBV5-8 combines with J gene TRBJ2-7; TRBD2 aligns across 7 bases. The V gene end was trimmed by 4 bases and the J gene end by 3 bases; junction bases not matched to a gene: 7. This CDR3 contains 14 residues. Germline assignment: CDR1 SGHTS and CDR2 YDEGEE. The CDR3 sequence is CASSLGEGGYEQYF. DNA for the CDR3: TGTGCCAGCAGCCTAGGGGAGGGTGGCTACGAGCAGTACTTC.

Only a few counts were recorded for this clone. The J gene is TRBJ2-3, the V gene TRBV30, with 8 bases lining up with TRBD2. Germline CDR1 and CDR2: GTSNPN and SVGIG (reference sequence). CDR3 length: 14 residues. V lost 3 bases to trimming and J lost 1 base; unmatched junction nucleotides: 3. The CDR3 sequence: CAWRAAGGTDTQYF. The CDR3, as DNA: TGTGCCTGGAGGGCAGCGGGGGGCACAGATACGCAGTATTTT.

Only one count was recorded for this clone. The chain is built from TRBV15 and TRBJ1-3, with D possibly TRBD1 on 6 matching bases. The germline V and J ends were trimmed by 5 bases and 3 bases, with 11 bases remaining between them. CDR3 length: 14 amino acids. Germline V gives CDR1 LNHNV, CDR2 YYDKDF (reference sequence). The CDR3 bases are TGTGCCACCAGCGAACAGGGTGGTGGAAACACCATATATTTT. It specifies CATSEQGGGNTIYF.

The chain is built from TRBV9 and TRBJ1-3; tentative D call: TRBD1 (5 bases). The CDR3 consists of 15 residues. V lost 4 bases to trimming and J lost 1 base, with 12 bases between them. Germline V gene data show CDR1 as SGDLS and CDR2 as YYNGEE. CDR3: CASSLGAGSGNTIYF. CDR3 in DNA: TGTGCCAGCAGCTTAGGGGCGGGTTCTGGAAACACCATATATTTT.

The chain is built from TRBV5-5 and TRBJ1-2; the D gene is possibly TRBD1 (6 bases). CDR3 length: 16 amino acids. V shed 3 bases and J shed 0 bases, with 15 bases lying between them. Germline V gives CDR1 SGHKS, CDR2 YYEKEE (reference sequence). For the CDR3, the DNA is TGTGCCAGCAGCTCCCCGGGACACGTCTCTAACTATGGCTACACCTTC. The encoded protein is CASSSPGHVSNYGYTF.